This entry concerns a single T cell receptor (beta chain). Antigen specificity is unknown. This sample was taken from a study of T cell responses to AZD1222 COVID-19 vaccine. Broader study findings: Donor demographics were predominantly white British with a female majority; clonal diversity may be underestimated. Spike-wide vaccine-associated CD4 TCRs dominated at 160-218 and 743-854.

Trimming took off 2 bases at V and 4 bases at J, with 13 bases between the two ends. The CDR3 spans 14 residues. From germline, CDR1 is SGDLS and CDR2 YYNGEE. Clones were sequenced by immunoSEQ multiplex PCR, and TCRdb holds only the in-frame ones, with some missing. The sample lists about 120,000 clones, roughly 85% occurring once. The receptor was isolated from an adult in good health. The chain employs TRBV9 and TRBJ2-7; the D is unclear. The sample was peripheral blood, taken on day 0 of MenACWY control vaccination. CDR3 loop: CASSVGNNAYEQYF. CDR3 nucleotides: TGTGCCAGCAGCGTTGGGAATAACGCTTACGAGCAGTACTTC.